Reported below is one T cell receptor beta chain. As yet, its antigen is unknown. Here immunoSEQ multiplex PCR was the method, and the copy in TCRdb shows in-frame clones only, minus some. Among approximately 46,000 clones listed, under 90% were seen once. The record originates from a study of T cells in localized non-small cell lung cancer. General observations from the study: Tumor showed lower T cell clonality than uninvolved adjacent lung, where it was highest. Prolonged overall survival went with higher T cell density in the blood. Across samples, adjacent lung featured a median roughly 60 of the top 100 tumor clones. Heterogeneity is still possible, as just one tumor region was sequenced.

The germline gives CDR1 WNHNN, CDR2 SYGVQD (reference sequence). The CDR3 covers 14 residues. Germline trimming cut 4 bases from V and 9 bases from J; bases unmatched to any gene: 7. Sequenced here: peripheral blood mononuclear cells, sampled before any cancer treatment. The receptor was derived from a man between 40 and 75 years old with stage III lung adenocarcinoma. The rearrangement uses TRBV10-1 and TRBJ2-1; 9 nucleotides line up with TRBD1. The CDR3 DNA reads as TGCGCCAGCAGTGCCGGGACAGGGTTCACTGAGCAGTTCTTC. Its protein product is CASSAGTGFTEQFF.